The T cell receptor beta chain under discussion was sequenced for a study of vaccination effects on CD4 cells after COVID-19 (dated by TCRdb to between 2021 and 2023). Turning to the overall study: Across the study, the median time from the second dose to post-vaccine sampling was 72 days (range 14 to 241). SARS-CoV-2 spike-specific CD4+ TCR repertoires from before and after mRNA vaccination were compared in COVID-19 convalescent patients and in infection-naive vaccine recipients. The full study included over 8 COVID-19 convalescent patients and several SARS-CoV-2-naive healthy vaccine recipients. In the study, cultures from other donors were sequenced using the Oncomine TCR Beta short-read assay on an Illumina iSeq 100.

To identify antigen-specific CD4+ T cell clonotypes by their expansion, the ViraFEST assay first stimulated PBMC with viral peptide pools and then applied TCR sequencing. After roughly 11 days of culture, CD4+ T cells were isolated with the EasySep CD4+ T cell isolation kit. Two doses of either the BNT162b2 or the mRNA-1273 mRNA SARS-CoV-2 vaccine were administered to participants. The absence of prior SARS-CoV-2 infection in healthy vaccine recipients was confirmed by negative nucleocapsid antibodies before and after vaccination. Around 2 million PBMC per well were cultured in IMDM with about 5.1% human AB serum, roughly 10 IU/ml IL-2 and gentamicin, plus 10 ug/ml peptides. Half of the culture medium was replaced with fresh IL-2-containing medium on days 3 and 7. Unless noted otherwise, every peptide stimulation condition was cultured in triplicate wells. Using Ficoll-Paque Plus gradient centrifugation, PBMC were separated from whole blood and then either used fresh or cryopreserved at -140C. The spike proteins of SARS-CoV-2 and of the common cold coronaviruses HCoV-NL63, HCoV-OC43 and HCoV-229E were spanned by overlapping peptide pools. The QIAamp micro DNA kit was used to extract genomic DNA from the cultured CD4+ T cells.

Overall results and qualifications from the work: Among healthy vaccine recipients, nearly all vaccine-induced clones were SARS-CoV-2 mono-reactive, and just 1 of 255 was cross-reactive with common cold coronaviruses. Only a small number of convalescent patients were included, and no early post-infection timepoints were available, which limited the study. Marked clonal contraction was observed in both infection-induced and vaccine-induced clones at late post-vaccination timepoints, consistent with waning T cell responses.

The library was prepared using the immunoSEQ multiplex PCR assay. DNA from the cultured and isolated CD4+ T cells underwent TCR beta CDR3 sequencing. Under the source paper's analysis protocol: Non-productive TCR sequences were discarded, and reads were trimmed to the CDR3 region, with only CDR3s of 7 or more amino acids retained. Antigen-specific clonotypes were identified with the MANAFEST web app by comparing expansion in peptide wells against reference cultures. For clones to be considered positive, expansion at FDR<0.05 versus reference and all other wells, an odds ratio above 5, and a frequency above 0.1% in two replicate wells were required. Clonotypes significantly expanded in SARS-CoV-2 spike wells and in at least one common cold coronavirus spike condition were defined as cross-reactive. Using the stringdist R package, CDR3 similarity was measured by Levenshtein distance, and unrooted trees were constructed with ape in R 3.6.1. Here the immuneACCESS table is served through TCRdb, limited to in-frame sequences with V and J called. Missing clones are a known gap in these copies; in checked studies unresolved V genes cover under half, and the rest lacks a known reason. V and J calls and clone size are copied from that table; D and trimming were computed from the DNA. The sample table lists about 50,000 clones, about 70% of them with a count of one. In total, the top ten clones hold over 13% of the sample.

CDR1 is given as SGHRS and CDR2 as YFSETQ, both from the germline V gene. Taken from cysteine to phenylalanine, the CDR3 has 17 residues. The retained sequence is limited to the CDR3, 51 bases, with the frame set at the first base. For this chain, trimming is 1 base at the V end and 1 base at the J end, and the number of junction bases without a gene match is 8. About this clone itself: Its antigen is unknown. Base qualities are missing; no much larger clone stands one base away.

The chain uses TRBV5-1 and TRBJ2-7; TRBD2 lines up with 10 middle nucleotides. The sequencing here drew on CD4+ T cells from PBMCs cultured with HCoV-OC43 spike peptides, taken after COVID-19 vaccination. Read against the paper, the sample's cell subset or site label means: HCoV-OC43 spike overlapping peptide pool stimulation. The TCR was taken from a human donor who received a COVID-19 vaccine. The DNA reads TGCGCCAGCAGCTTGCCGAGCGGGAGGGTAAGGTCCTACGAGCAGTACTTC. Protein translation: CASSLPSGRVRSYEQYF.